This TCR beta chain was captured by sequencing in a study of shared clonotypes between healthy human individuals. Background on the study: Aged between 18 and 49, the donors were two women and a few men. The plates for each donor numbered three CD4 naive, three CD4 memory, two CD8 naive and one CD8 memory. Study observations and caveats: Represented genetic and exposure-history diversity was restricted by having few donors.

Trimming took 4 bases from V and 6 from J, leaving 9 bases between them. The CDR3 is 12 amino acids. CDR1 is MNHEY, CDR2 SVGAGI, per germline. Terminally differentiated effector memory CD45RA+ cells were excluded by CCR7 positive selection of CD45RO-negative cells. There were no recent acute infections or vaccinations among the donors, who were healthy HIV-negative adults. On this clone: Its specificity is not known.

Sequencing was performed with immunoSEQ multiplex PCR; in TCRdb, only in-frame clones are kept and a portion is missing. The sample yields about 2.1 million clones, 80% to 95% seen once. This TCR was recovered from a man younger than 35 in good health. Some clones in this sample may be carry-over from other donors' samples. The chain employs TRBV6-5 and TRBJ1-2; a possible D gene is TRBD1 (6 bases). Source material: naive CD8+ T cells from PBMCs. CDR3 region: CASSLDSNGYTF. The CDR3 bases are TGTGCCAGCAGTTTGGACAGTAATGGCTACACCTTC.